The 9 T cell receptor beta chains below all came from one sample that was sequenced in a study of OX40 agonist ivuxolimab in advanced cancers. The receptor library was made with the immunoSEQ multiplex PCR assay. TCRdb retrieved this table from immuneACCESS and kept in-frame rearrangements only. Not all clones are present; in checked studies, unresolved V genes account for under half, and no reason is known for the remainder. The sample yields fewer than 100,000 clones; roughly 91% were counted once. The top ten constitute 6.2% of the sample. Sequenced material: CD4+ or CD8+ T cells sorted from blood, taken in a trial of the OX40 agonist ivuxolimab. Source of these receptors: an adult with an advanced solid tumor such as melanoma, head and neck, liver or kidney cancer.

J is TRBJ2-1 and V is TRBV11-2, with D perhaps TRBD2 (6 bases). Germline CDR1 and CDR2: SGHAT and FQNNGV. Trimming took 3 bases from V and 0 from J, leaving 21 bases between them. CDR3 length: 19 residues. DNA for the CDR3: TGTGCCAGCAGCTTCGGGGACCCCGGGGCTAGCGTCTCCTACAATGAGCAGTTCTTC. It yields the protein CASSFGDPGASVSYNEQFF.

The gene calls are TRBV19 and TRBJ2-5; 7 bases agree with TRBD2. CDR3 size: 15 residues. The ends lost 4 bases at V and 1 base at J; junction bases unmatched: 6. In germline, CDR1 is LNHDA, CDR2 SQIVND (reference sequence). The CDR3 DNA follows: TGTGCCAGTAGTACAGCAAGGACTAGCCAAGAGACCCAGTACTTC. Translation: CASSTARTSQETQYF.

This clone was observed once. The CDR3 DNA reads as TGCGCCAGCAGCCAAGAGACGGGCGGGGGGTACAATGAGCAGTTCTTC. It yields the protein CASSQETGGGYNEQFF. This chain connects TRBV4-1 to TRBJ2-1; 8 bases are a match to TRBD2. V lost 0 bases, J lost 4 bases, and 5 bases stayed unmatched. This CDR3 is 16 amino acids long. Per the germline V gene, CDR1 is MGHRA and CDR2 is YSYEKL.

This CDR3 is CASSLASGAPYEQYF. CDR3 bases: TGCGCCAGCAGCTTGGCCAGCGGGGCACCCTACGAGCAGTACTTC. V and J are TRBV5-1 and TRBJ2-7, with 7 bases matching TRBD2. The CDR3 runs 15 residues. V shed 0 bases, J shed 2 bases, and the junction held 5 bases outside the gene matches. Germline V gene data show CDR1 as SGHRS and CDR2 as YFSETQ.

V gene TRBV6-6 combines with J gene TRBJ2-2; D remains ambiguous. The V end was cut by 5 bases, the J end by 0 bases, with 7 bases between. Per germline, CDR1 MNHNY and CDR2 SVGAGI (reference sequence). The CDR3 is 14 amino acids. As DNA, the CDR3 is TGTGCCAGCAGTCCCGTATCGAACACCGGGGAGCTGTTTTTT. The encoded protein is CASSPVSNTGELFF.

CDR3 sequence reads: CASSQGSSGINTEAFF. In DNA, the CDR3 is TGTGCCAGCAGCCAAGGAAGCTCAGGGATTAACACTGAAGCTTTCTTT. The chain combines TRBV4-2 with TRBJ1-1; maybe TRBD1 (5 bases). This CDR3 has 16 amino acids. Trimming took off 1 base at V and 2 bases at J, with 14 bases between the two ends. The germline V gene has CDR1 LGHNA and CDR2 YNFKEQ.

The V call is TRBV5-5, the J call TRBJ1-1; D is ambiguous. Germline assignment: CDR1 SGHKS and CDR2 YYEKEE (reference sequence). The CDR3 spans 14 residues. Trimming shortened V by 0 bases and J by 4 bases, and 10 bases separated the two germline ends. In nucleotides, the CDR3 is TGTGCCAGCAGCTTGGAGTGGAGGACCACTGAAGCTTTCTTT. Its protein product is CASSLEWRTTEAFF.

The V gene is TRBV30, the J gene TRBJ1-4; D not certain. The CDR3 has 14 amino acids. Germline-derived CDR1 and CDR2 are GTSNPN and SVGIG (reference sequence). The germline V and J ends were trimmed by 3 bases and 0 bases, with 8 bases remaining between them. For the CDR3, the DNA is TGTGCCTGGAGCCCCTTCGCAACTAATGAAAAACTGTTTTTT. This gives the protein CAWSPFATNEKLFF.

The chain links TRBV5-4 to TRBJ2-5; 10 bases fit TRBD1. Trimming removed 5 bases from V and 4 bases from J; junction bases left unmatched: 2. Germline loops: CDR1 SGHNT, CDR2 YYREEE (reference sequence). The CDR3 has 13 residues. CDR3 bases: TGTGCCAGCAGTTGGACAGGGGGAGAGACCCAGTACTTC. Amino acid sequence: CASSWTGGETQYF.